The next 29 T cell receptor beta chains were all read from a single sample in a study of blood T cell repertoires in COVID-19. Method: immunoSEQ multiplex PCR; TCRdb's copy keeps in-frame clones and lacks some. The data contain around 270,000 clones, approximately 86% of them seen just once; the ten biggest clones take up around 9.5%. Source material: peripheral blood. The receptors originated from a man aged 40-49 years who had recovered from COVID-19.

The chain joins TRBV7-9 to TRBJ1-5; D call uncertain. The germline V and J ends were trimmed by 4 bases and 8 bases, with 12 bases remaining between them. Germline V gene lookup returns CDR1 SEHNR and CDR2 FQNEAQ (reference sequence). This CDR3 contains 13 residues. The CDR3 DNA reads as TGTGCCAGCAGCTCCGACGGAGCGGAGCCCCAGCATTTT. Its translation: CASSSDGAEPQHF.

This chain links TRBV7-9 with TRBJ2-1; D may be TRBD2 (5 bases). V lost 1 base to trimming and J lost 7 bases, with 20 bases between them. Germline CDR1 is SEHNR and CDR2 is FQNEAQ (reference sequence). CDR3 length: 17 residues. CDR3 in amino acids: CASSLVSRRLEVNEQFF. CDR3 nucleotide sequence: TGTGCCAGCAGCTTAGTGAGTAGGAGGCTAGAGGTGAATGAGCAGTTCTTC.

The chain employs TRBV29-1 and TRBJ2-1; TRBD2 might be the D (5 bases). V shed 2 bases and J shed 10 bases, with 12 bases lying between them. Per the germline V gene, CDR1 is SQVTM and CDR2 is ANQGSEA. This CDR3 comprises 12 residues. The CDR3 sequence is CSVEYLGGEQFF. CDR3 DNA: TGCAGCGTTGAATACCTGGGCGGGGAGCAGTTCTTC.

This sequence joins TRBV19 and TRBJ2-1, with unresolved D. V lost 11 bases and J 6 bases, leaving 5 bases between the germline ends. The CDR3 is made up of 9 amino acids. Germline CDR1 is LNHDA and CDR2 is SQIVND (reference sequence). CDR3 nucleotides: TGTGCCCTTAGCAATGAGCAGTTCTTC. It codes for CALSNEQFF. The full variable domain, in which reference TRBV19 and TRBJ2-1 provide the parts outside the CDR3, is DGGITQSPKYLFRKEGQNVTLSCEQNLNHDAMYWYRQDPGQGLRLIYYSQIVNDFQKGDIAEGYSVSREKKESFPLTVTSAQKNPTAFYLCALSNEQFFGPGTRLTVL.

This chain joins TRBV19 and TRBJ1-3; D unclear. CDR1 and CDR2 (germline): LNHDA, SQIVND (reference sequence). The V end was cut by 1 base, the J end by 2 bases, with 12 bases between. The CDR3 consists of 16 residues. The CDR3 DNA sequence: TGTGCCAGTAGTATAGCCGGTTCTGGTACTGGAAACACCATATATTTT. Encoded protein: CASSIAGSGTGNTIYF.

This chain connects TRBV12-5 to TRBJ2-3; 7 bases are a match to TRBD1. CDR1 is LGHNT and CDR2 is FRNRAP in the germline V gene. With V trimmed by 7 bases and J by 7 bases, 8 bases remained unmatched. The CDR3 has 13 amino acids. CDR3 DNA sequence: TGTGCTAGTGTCCCGACAGGGTCGCATACGCAGTATTTT. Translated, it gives CASVPTGSHTQYF.

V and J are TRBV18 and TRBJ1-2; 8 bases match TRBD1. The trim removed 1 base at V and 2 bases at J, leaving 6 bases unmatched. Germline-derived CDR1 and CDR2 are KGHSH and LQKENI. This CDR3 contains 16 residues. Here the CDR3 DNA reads TGTGCCAGCTCACCACTCAGGGGGCGCGGGAACTATGGCTACACCTTC. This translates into CASSPLRGRGNYGYTF.

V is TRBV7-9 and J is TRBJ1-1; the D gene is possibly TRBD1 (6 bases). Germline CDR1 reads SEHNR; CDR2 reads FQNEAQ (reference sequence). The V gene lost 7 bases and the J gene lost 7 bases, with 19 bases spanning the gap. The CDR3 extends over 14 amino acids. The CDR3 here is CASISKQGVDEAFF. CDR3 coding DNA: TGTGCCAGCATTTCGAAACAGGGCGTTGATGAAGCTTTCTTT.

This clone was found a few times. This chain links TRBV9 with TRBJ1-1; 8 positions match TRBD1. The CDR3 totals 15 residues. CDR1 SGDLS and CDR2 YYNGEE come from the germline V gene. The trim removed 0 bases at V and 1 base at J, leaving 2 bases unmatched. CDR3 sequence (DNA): TGTGCCAGCAGCGTAGATACAGGGGGGAACACTGAAGCTTTCTTT. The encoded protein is CASSVDTGGNTEAFF.

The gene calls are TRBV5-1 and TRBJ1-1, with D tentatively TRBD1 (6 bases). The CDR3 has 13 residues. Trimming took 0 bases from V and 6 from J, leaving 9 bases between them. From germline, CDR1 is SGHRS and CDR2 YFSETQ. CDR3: CASSLAQGAEAFF. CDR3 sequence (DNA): TGCGCCAGCAGCTTGGCACAGGGAGCTGAAGCTTTCTTT.

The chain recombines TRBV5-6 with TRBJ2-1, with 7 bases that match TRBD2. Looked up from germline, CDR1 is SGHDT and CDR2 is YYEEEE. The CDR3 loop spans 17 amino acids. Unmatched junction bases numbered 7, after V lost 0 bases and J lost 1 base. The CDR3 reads CASSLVLAGASYNEQFF. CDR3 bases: TGTGCCAGCAGCTTGGTGTTAGCGGGCGCGTCCTACAATGAGCAGTTCTTC.

CDR3 coding DNA: TGTGCCAGCAGCTTCCTGGCAACTAGCGGGGGAATAAATGAGCAGTTCTTC. Its translation is CASSFLATSGGINEQFF. The chain joins TRBV7-6 to TRBJ2-1, with 11 bases identical to TRBD2. This CDR3 region has 17 residues. The germline V gene encodes CDR1 SGHVS and CDR2 FNYEAQ. The junction had 11 bases not matched to a gene; V was cut back by 3 bases and J by 7 bases.

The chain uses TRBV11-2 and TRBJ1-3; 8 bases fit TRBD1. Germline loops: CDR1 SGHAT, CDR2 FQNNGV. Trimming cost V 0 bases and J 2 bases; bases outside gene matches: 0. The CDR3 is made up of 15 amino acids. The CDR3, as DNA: TGTGCCAGCAGCTTAGACAGGGGGCCTGGAAACACCATATATTTT. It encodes CASSLDRGPGNTIYF.

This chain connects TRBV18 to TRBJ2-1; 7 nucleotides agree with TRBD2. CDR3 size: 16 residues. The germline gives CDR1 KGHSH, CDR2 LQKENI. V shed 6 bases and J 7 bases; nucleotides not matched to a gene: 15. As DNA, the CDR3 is TGTGCCAGCTCGCCCCTCCCCCCAGCGGGGTGGAATGAGCAGTTCTTC. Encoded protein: CASSPLPPAGWNEQFF.

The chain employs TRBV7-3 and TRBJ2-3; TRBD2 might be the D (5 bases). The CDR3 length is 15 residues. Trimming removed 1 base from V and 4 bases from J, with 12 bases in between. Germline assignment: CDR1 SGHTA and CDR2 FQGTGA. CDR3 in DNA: TGTGCCAGCAGCTTAAGTTCAGCGGTGCCAGATACGCAGTATTTT. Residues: CASSLSSAVPDTQYF.

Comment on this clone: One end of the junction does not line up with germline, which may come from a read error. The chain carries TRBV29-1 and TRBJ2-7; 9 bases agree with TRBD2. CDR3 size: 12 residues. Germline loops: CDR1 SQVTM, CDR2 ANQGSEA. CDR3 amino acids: CSAAAREGRNFF. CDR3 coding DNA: TGCAGCGCCGCTGCGCGGGAGGGCCGGAACTTCTTC.

CDR3 sequence: CASSERGGSVYNEQFF. CDR3 DNA: TGTGCCAGCAGTGAGAGGGGGGGGAGCGTGTACAATGAGCAGTTCTTC. The gene calls are TRBV6-1 and TRBJ2-1, with D tentatively TRBD2 (7 bases). CDR3 length equals 16 residues. Trimming cost V 3 bases and J 4 bases, with 16 bases left between them. Germline V gene sequence: CDR1 MNHNS, CDR2 SASEGT.

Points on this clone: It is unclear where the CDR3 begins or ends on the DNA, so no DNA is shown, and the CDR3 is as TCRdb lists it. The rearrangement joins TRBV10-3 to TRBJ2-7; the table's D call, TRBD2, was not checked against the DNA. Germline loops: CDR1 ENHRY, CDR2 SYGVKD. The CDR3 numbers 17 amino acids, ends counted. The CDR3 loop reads CAISSSGLAGGPHEQYF.

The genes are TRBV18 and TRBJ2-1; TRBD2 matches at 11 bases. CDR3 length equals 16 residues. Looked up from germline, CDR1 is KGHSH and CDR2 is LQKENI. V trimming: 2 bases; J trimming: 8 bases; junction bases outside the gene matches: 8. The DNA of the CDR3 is TGTGCCAGCTCACCATCACTAGCGGGAGAAAGGGATGAGCAGTTCTTC. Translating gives CASSPSLAGERDEQFF.

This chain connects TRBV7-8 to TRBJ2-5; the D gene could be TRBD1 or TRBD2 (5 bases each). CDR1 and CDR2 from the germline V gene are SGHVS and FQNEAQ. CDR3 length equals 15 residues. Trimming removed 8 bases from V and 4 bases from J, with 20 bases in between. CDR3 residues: CASGRGSLGPETQYF. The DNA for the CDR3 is TGTGCCAGCGGCCGGGGCTCCCTGGGCCCAGAGACCCAGTACTTC. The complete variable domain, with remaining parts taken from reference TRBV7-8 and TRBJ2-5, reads GAGVSQSPRYKVAKRGQDVALRCDPISGHVSLFWYQQALGQGPEFLTYFQNEAQLDKSGLPSDRFFAERPEGSVSTLKIQRTQQEDSAVYLCASGRGSLGPETQYFGPGTRLLVL.

Here the CDR3 DNA reads TGCGCCAGCAGCTTGGTTGGGAGGAAGAACACTGAAGCTTTCTTT. Amino acids: CASSLVGRKNTEAFF. The chain uses TRBV5-1 and TRBJ1-1; D remains ambiguous. Germline V gives CDR1 SGHRS, CDR2 YFSETQ. Trimming shortened V by 0 bases and J by 1 base, and 10 bases separated the two germline ends. The CDR3 loop spans 15 amino acids.

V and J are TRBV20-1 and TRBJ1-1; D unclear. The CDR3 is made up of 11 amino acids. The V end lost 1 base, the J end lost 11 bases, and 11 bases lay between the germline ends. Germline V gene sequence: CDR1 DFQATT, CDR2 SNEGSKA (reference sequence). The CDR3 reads CSARAARDAFF. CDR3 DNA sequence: TGCAGTGCTAGAGCGGCGCGGGATGCTTTCTTT.

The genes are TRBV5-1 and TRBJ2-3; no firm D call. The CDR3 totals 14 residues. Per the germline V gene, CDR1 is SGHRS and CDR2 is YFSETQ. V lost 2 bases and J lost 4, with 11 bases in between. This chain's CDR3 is CASSFATDADTQYF. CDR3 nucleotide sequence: TGCGCCAGCAGCTTCGCGACTGATGCAGATACGCAGTATTTT. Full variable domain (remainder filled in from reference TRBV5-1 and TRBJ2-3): KAGVTQTPRYLIKTRGQQVTLSCSPISGHRSVSWYQQTPGQGLQFLFEYFSETQRNKGNFPGRFSGRQFSNSRSEMNVSTLELGDSALYLCASSFATDADTQYFGPGTRLTVL.

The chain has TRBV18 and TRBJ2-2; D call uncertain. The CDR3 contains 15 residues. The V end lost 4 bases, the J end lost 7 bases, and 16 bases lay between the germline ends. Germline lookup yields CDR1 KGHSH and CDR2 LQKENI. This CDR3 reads CASSRATKFDGELFF. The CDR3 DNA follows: TGTGCCAGCTCACGGGCCACAAAATTTGACGGGGAGCTGTTTTTT.

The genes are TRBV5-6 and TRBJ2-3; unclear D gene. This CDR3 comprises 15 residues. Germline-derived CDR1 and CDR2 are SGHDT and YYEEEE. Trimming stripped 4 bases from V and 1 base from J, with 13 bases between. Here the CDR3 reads CASSPRGFGTDTQYF. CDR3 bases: TGTGCCAGCAGCCCGAGAGGATTCGGCACAGATACGCAGTATTTT.

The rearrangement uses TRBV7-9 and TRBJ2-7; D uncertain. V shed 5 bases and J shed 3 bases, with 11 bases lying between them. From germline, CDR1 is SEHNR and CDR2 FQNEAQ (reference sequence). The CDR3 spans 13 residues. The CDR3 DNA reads TGTGCCAGCAGCCCGGTTGTTAGCTACGAGCAGTACTTC. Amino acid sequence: CASSPVVSYEQYF. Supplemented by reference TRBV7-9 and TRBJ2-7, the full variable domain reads DTGVSQNPRHKITKRGQNVTFRCDPISEHNRLYWYRQTLGQGPEFLTYFQNEAQLEKSRLLSDRFSAERPKGSFSTLEIQRTEQGDSAMYLCASSPVVSYEQYFGPGTRLTVT.

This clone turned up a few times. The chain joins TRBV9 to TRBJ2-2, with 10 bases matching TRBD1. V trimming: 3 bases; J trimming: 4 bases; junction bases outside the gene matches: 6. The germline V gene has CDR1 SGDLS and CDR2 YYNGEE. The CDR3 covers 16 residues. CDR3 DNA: TGTGCCAGCAGCGCCCTCAGGACAGGGGGCACCGGGGAGCTGTTTTTT. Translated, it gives CASSALRTGGTGELFF.

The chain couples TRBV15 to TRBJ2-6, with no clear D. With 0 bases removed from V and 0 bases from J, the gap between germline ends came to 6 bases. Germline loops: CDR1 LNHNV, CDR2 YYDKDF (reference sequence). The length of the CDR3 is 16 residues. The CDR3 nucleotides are TGTGCCACCAGCAGAGATCGGGTCTCTGGGGCCAACGTCCTGACTTTC. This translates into CATSRDRVSGANVLTF.

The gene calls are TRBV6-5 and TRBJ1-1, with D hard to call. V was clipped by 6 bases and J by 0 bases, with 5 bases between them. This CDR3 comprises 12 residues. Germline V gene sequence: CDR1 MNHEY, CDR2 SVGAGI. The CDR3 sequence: CASRTMNTEAFF. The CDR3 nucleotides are TGTGCCAGCAGAACAATGAACACTGAAGCTTTCTTT.